One and the same sample provided the 30 T cell receptor beta chains below, sequenced in a study of regulatory and conventional T cells in RAG deficiency. Conventional CD4+ T cells were sorted from blood as CD25-low CD127-high cells. Some clones are missing from TCRdb's copy, which holds only in-frame ones; the method was immunoSEQ multiplex PCR. The table has about 34,000 clones, about 78% seen once. These data also featured in a second study, about regulatory T cells. That paper states: The primer mix had 52 TRBV and 13 TRBJ primers.

Sequenced material: CD4+ effector T cells sorted from blood. The source of these receptors is a human donor in good health.

The chain recombines TRBV25-1 with TRBJ1-2; 7 nucleotides agree with TRBD1. CDR3 size: 15 residues. Germline loops: CDR1 MGHDK, CDR2 SYGVNS. The J segment lost 7 bases and the V segment lost 3 bases, leaving 11 bases of the junction unmatched. In DNA form, the CDR3 reads TGTGCCAGCAGTGAGAGTGAGGGGGCGCACAGTGGCTACACCTTC. This translates into CASSESEGAHSGYTF.

This chain links TRBV2 with TRBJ1-2, with no clear D. Germline lookup yields CDR1 SNHLY and CDR2 FYNNEI. The CDR3 is 13 residues long. Trimming left V 6 bases short and J 5 bases short, with 13 bases between. CDR3 protein: CASRPGEAYGYTF. CDR3 coding DNA: TGTGCCAGCAGACCCGGGGAAGCTTATGGCTACACCTTC.

V usage is TRBV7-2 and J usage is TRBJ2-7; 8 bases are a match to TRBD1. V lost 5 bases to trimming and J lost 2 bases; unmatched junction nucleotides: 5. Germline CDR1 reads SGHTA; CDR2 reads FQGNSA. CDR3 size: 14 residues. The CDR3 nucleotides read TGTGCCAGCAGCCCCCGGACAGGGCCCTACGAGCAGTACTTC. It translates to CASSPRTGPYEQYF.

There are a few counts of this clone. The chain employs TRBV28 and TRBJ1-2, with unresolved D. This CDR3 is 12 amino acids long. Germline loops: CDR1 MDHEN, CDR2 SYDVKM. The V and J ends lost 5 bases and 4 bases respectively, with 8 bases between them. The CDR3 nucleotides are TGTGCCAGCAGTCCCCTCTCCTATGGCTACACCTTC. Amino acids: CASSPLSYGYTF.

The V and J genes are TRBV1 and TRBJ2-6; TRBD1 is taken as the D call from the table, unchecked against the DNA. TRBV1 is a pseudogene segment. The CDR3 runs 19 residues. The CDR3 here is CTSSPKRDKSCSGANVLTF. The CDR3 DNA reads TGCACCAGCAGCCCGAAGAGGGACAAGTCGTGCTCTGGGGCCAACGTCCTGACTTTC.

The genes are TRBV4-1 and TRBJ1-4; perhaps TRBD1 as D (5 bases). Trimming removed 1 base at V and 8 bases at J, with 14 bases between. CDR3 size: 15 residues. CDR1 MGHRA and CDR2 YSYEKL come from the germline V gene. CDR3 in amino acids: CASSQAGQGFEKLFF. CDR3 nucleotide sequence: TGCGCCAGCAGCCAAGCCGGGCAGGGTTTCGAAAAACTGTTTTTT.

This chain joins TRBV6-5 and TRBJ1-3; D is ambiguous. V dropped 1 base and J dropped 0 bases, with 10 bases sitting between them. CDR3 length: 16 residues. Germline V CDR1 and CDR2: MNHEY, SVGAGI. This CDR3 reads CASSYLGPHSGNTIYF. CDR3 coding DNA: TGTGCCAGCAGTTACTTAGGGCCTCACTCTGGAAACACCATATATTTT.

The genes are TRBV5-6 and TRBJ2-2; maybe TRBD2 (6 bases). The V end lost 2 bases, the J end lost 3 bases, and 14 bases lay between the germline ends. Germline assignment: CDR1 SGHDT and CDR2 YYEEEE. The CDR3 covers 16 residues. This chain's CDR3 is CASSFGGFPDTGELFF. The CDR3 DNA reads TGTGCCAGCAGCTTTGGGGGGTTCCCGGACACCGGGGAGCTGTTTTTT.

CDR3: CASSLEATSETQYF. The CDR3 bases are TGCGCCAGCAGCTTGGAAGCGACTAGCGAGACCCAGTACTTC. The chain links TRBV5-1 to TRBJ2-5, with 7 bases matching TRBD2. The germline CDR1 and CDR2 sequences are SGHRS and YFSETQ. With V trimmed by 0 bases and J by 5 bases, 4 bases remained unmatched. This CDR3 has 14 residues. The variable domain in full, completed from reference TRBV5-1 and TRBJ2-5, reads KAGVTQTPRYLIKTRGQQVTLSCSPISGHRSVSWYQQTPGQGLQFLFEYFSETQRNKGNFPGRFSGRQFSNSRSEMNVSTLELGDSALYLCASSLEATSETQYFGPGTRLLVL.

The V and J genes are TRBV9 and TRBJ2-7, with D tentatively TRBD2 (6 bases). CDR3 length: 13 amino acids. The V and J ends lost 4 bases and 7 bases respectively, with 15 bases between them. The germline V gene encodes CDR1 SGDLS and CDR2 YYNGEE. CDR3 in amino acids: CASSPRMGGEQYF. The CDR3 DNA is TGTGCCAGCAGCCCCCGAATGGGGGGTGAGCAGTACTTC.

The chain joins TRBV7-2 to TRBJ1-3; D might be TRBD1 (5 bases). This CDR3 comprises 15 residues. Between the trimmed V and J ends, which lost 6 bases and 2 bases, there was a span of 14 bases. The germline V gene encodes CDR1 SGHTA and CDR2 FQGNSA. The CDR3 DNA sequence: TGTGCCAGCAGTTCAGTGGGGGGACCTGGAAACACCATATATTTT. Protein product: CASSSVGGPGNTIYF. Variable domain in full (rest from reference TRBV7-2 and TRBJ1-3): GAGVSQSPSNKVTEKGKDVELRCDPISGHTALYWYRQSLGQGLEFLIYFQGNSAPDKSGLPSDRFSAERTGGSVSTLTIQRTQQEDSAVYLCASSSVGGPGNTIYFGEGSWLTVV.

The chain is built from TRBV15 and TRBJ1-6; TRBD1 matches at 10 bases. V lost 7 bases, J lost 6 bases, and 3 bases stayed unmatched. The CDR3 has 14 residues. From germline, CDR1 is LNHNV and CDR2 YYDKDF (reference sequence). CDR3 sequence (DNA): TGTGCCACCACCCGGGACAGGGGTAATTCACCCCTCCACTTT. This sequence encodes CATTRDRGNSPLHF.

As DNA, the CDR3 is TGTGCCAGCAGCTACCCTCCCCGGGGGGGGGCCGCCGGGGAGCTGTTTTTT. It is translated as CASSYPPRGGAAGELFF. The V call is TRBV5-6, the J call TRBJ2-2; 8 nucleotides match TRBD2. J lost 6 bases, V lost 3 bases, and 13 bases had no gene match. The CDR3 length is 17 residues. CDR1 is SGHDT, CDR2 YYEEEE, per germline.

The chain has TRBV6-5 and TRBJ1-1; D possibly corresponds to TRBD1 (6 bases). In germline, CDR1 is MNHEY, CDR2 SVGAGI. The CDR3 runs to 13 residues. Trimming took 7 bases from V and 0 from J, leaving 9 bases between them. The CDR3 protein is CASTRGLNTEAFF. CDR3 bases: TGTGCCAGCACCAGGGGTTTGAACACTGAAGCTTTCTTT.

The rearrangement links TRBV7-9 to TRBJ2-1; D remains unclear. The CDR3 is 12 residues long. Trimming removed 2 bases at V and 7 bases at J, with 6 bases between. Germline CDR1 and CDR2: SEHNR and FQNEAQ (reference sequence). CDR3 bases: TGTGCCAGCAGCTTAATTGGGAATGAGCAGTTCTTC. It codes for CASSLIGNEQFF.

The V and J genes are TRBV5-1 and TRBJ1-3; D unclear. The V gene lost 0 bases and the J gene lost 4 bases, with 14 bases spanning the gap. Germline CDR1 and CDR2: SGHRS and YFSETQ. The CDR3 consists of 16 residues. Written as DNA, the CDR3 is TGCGCCAGCAGCTTGGATCCCTCGATGGGAGGAAACACCATATATTTT. Translation gives CASSLDPSMGGNTIYF.

This sequence joins TRBV10-3 and TRBJ1-3; maybe TRBD1 (6 bases). The V gene's germline CDR1 is ENHRY and CDR2 SYGVKD. With 0 bases removed from V and 7 bases from J, the gap between germline ends came to 10 bases. There are 14 residues in the CDR3. The CDR3 protein is CAISESTGSNTIYF. CDR3 nucleotide sequence: TGTGCCATCAGTGAGTCGACAGGTTCCAACACCATATATTTT.

V and J are TRBV18 and TRBJ1-4; 7 nucleotides match TRBD1. V dropped 4 bases and J dropped 8; count of bases not matched to a gene: 4. The CDR3 sequence is 13 residues long. Germline assignment: CDR1 KGHSH and CDR2 LQKENI. The CDR3 DNA sequence: TGTGCCAGCTCACAGGGGGCTGACGAAAAACTGTTTTTT. It codes for CASSQGADEKLFF.

This clone turned up a few times. The chain couples TRBV6-1 to TRBJ1-5; the match to TRBD1 covers 8 bases. The V and J ends lost 3 bases and 1 base, in that order; junction bases with no gene match: 8. The CDR3 extends over 17 amino acids. In germline, CDR1 is MNHNS, CDR2 SASEGT. CDR3 region: CASSDRGRGLSNQPQHF. The DNA of the CDR3 is TGTGCCAGCAGTGACAGGGGGCGAGGGTTGAGCAATCAGCCCCAGCATTTT.

The J gene is TRBJ2-2, the V gene TRBV9; 8 positions match TRBD1. Per germline, CDR1 SGDLS and CDR2 YYNGEE. The CDR3 runs to 16 residues. The trim removed 2 bases at V and 5 bases at J, leaving 8 bases unmatched. In DNA form, the CDR3 reads TGTGCCAGCAGCGTGGATTGGACAGGGATAACCGGGGAGCTGTTTTTT. Translating gives CASSVDWTGITGELFF.

The gene calls are TRBV19 and TRBJ1-1; D might be TRBD1 (6 bases). The CDR3 extends over 14 amino acids. V was clipped by 5 bases and J by 2 bases, with 12 bases between them. CDR1 and CDR2 from the germline V gene are LNHDA and SQIVND (reference sequence). CDR3 loop: CASSLQGINTEAFF. CDR3 DNA sequence: TGTGCCAGTAGTTTACAGGGAATAAACACTGAAGCTTTCTTT.

This clone was seen more than once but under ten times. The V gene is TRBV7-9, the J gene TRBJ2-7, with 7 positions matching TRBD1. The germline CDR1 and CDR2 sequences are SEHNR and FQNEAQ (reference sequence). The CDR3 runs to 16 residues. The J segment lost 2 bases and the V segment lost 5 bases, leaving 12 bases of the junction unmatched. The CDR3 loop is CASSAPDREGTYEQYF. Written as DNA, the CDR3 is TGTGCCAGCAGCGCCCCAGACAGGGAAGGTACCTACGAGCAGTACTTC.

The CDR3 region has the DNA TGTGCCAGCAGTGACGGACTAGCGGGGGGTGGTGATGAGCAGTTCTTC. Its protein product is CASSDGLAGGGDEQFF. The rearrangement links TRBV25-1 to TRBJ2-1, with 14 bases that match TRBD2. Germline V gene lookup returns CDR1 MGHDK and CDR2 SYGVNS. This CDR3 has 16 amino acids. Trimming cost V 3 bases and J 8 bases; bases outside gene matches: 6.

This chain links TRBV7-6 with TRBJ2-3, with D perhaps matching TRBD2 (6 bases). The CDR3 loop spans 15 amino acids. Germline loops: CDR1 SGHVS, CDR2 FNYEAQ. V shed 5 bases and J shed 3 bases, with 15 bases lying between them. CDR3 nucleotide sequence: TGTGCCAGCAGCCGAGCGGGTATTGGGACAGATACGCAGTATTTT. Translation: CASSRAGIGTDTQYF.

This chain joins TRBV7-2 and TRBJ1-5; 7 bases agree with TRBD1. The germline V gene encodes CDR1 SGHTA and CDR2 FQGNSA. The trim removed 5 bases at V and 4 bases at J, leaving 5 bases unmatched. This CDR3 has 14 residues. The CDR3 reads CASSQTGVNQPQHF. CDR3 sequence (DNA): TGTGCCAGCAGCCAAACAGGGGTGAATCAGCCCCAGCATTTT. The full variable domain, with the rest looked up from reference TRBV7-2 and TRBJ1-5, is GAGVSQSPSNKVTEKGKDVELRCDPISGHTALYWYRQSLGQGLEFLIYFQGNSAPDKSGLPSDRFSAERTGGSVSTLTIQRTQQEDSAVYLCASSQTGVNQPQHFGDGTRLSIL.

The chain is built from TRBV5-1 and TRBJ1-1; a possible D gene is TRBD1 (5 bases). This CDR3 spans 15 amino acids. Germline V CDR1 and CDR2: SGHRS, YFSETQ. The V end was cut by 2 bases, the J end by 8 bases, with 19 bases between. The CDR3 DNA sequence: TGCGCCAGCAGCTTTTCGCCGACGACAGATCGCGAAGCTTTCTTT. Protein sequence: CASSFSPTTDREAFF.

This clone was counted once. The chain employs TRBV18 and TRBJ2-3; D gene unclear. V was clipped by 2 bases and J by 4 bases, with 1 base between them. Germline CDR1 KGHSH, CDR2 LQKENI. The CDR3 has 11 residues. The CDR3: CASSPSDTQYF. The CDR3, as DNA: TGTGCCAGCTCACCATCAGATACGCAGTATTTT. Filled out from reference TRBV18 and TRBJ2-3, the complete variable domain reads NAGVMQNPRHLVRRRGQEARLRCSPMKGHSHVYWYRQLPEEGLKFMVYLQKENIIDESGMPKERFSAEFPKEGPSILRIQQVVRGDSAAYFCASSPSDTQYFGPGTRLTVL.

The chain has TRBV6-5 and TRBJ2-7; D ambiguous. The V end lost 0 bases, the J end lost 4 bases, and 13 bases lay between the germline ends. Germline V lookup: CDR1 MNHEY, CDR2 SVGAGI. This CDR3 is built from 15 residues. The CDR3 region is CASSYSLGKAYEQYF. CDR3 bases: TGTGCCAGCAGTTACTCTTTAGGGAAGGCTTACGAGCAGTACTTC.

The chain combines TRBV2 with TRBJ2-5, with D perhaps given as TRBD1 or TRBD2 (5 bases each). The length of the CDR3 is 12 residues. V was cut by 11 bases and J by 5 bases, with 15 bases left in between. Germline V gives CDR1 SNHLY, CDR2 FYNNEI. The CDR3 nucleotides read TGTGCCGCCCAAGGGACCGGGGAGACCCAGTACTTC. It yields the protein CAAQGTGETQYF.

The genes are TRBV4-1 and TRBJ1-1; D is unresolved. The V end lost 3 bases, the J end lost 1 base, and 12 bases lay between the germline ends. The CDR3 loop spans 15 amino acids. Germline V gene lookup returns CDR1 MGHRA and CDR2 YSYEKL. The CDR3 DNA sequence: TGCGCCAGCAGCCAGTTGACAAGCACGAACACTGAAGCTTTCTTT. This gives the protein CASSQLTSTNTEAFF.